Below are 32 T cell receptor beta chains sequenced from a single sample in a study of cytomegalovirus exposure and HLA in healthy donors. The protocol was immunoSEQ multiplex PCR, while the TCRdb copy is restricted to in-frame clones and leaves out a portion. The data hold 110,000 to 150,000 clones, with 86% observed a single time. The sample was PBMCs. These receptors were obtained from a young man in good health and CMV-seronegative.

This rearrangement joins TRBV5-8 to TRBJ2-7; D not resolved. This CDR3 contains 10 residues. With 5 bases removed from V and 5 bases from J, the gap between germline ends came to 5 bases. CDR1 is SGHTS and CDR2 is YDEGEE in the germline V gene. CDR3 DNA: TGTGCCAGCAGTCAGAACGAGCAGTACTTC. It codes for CASSQNEQYF.

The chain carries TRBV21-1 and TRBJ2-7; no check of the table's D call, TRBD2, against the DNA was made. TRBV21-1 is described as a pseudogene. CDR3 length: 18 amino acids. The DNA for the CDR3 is TGTGCCAGCAGCAAAGGAGGGGGGGAGGCAAAGAGCTCCTACGAGCAGTACTTC. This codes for CASSKGGGEAKSSYEQYF.

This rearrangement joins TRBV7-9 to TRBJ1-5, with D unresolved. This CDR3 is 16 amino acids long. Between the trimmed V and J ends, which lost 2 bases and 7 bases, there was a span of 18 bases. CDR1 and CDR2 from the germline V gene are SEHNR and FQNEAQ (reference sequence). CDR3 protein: CASSLYVLDGGQPQHF. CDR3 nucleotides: TGTGCCAGCAGCTTATACGTTTTGGATGGCGGGCAGCCCCAGCATTTT.

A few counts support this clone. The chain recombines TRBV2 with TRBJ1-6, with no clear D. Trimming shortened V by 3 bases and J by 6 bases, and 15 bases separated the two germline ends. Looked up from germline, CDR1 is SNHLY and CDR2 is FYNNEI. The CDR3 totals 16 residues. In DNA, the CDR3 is TGTGCCAGCAGTGAGACAACCGCAGGAGGTAATTCACCCCTCCACTTT. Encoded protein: CASSETTAGGNSPLHF.

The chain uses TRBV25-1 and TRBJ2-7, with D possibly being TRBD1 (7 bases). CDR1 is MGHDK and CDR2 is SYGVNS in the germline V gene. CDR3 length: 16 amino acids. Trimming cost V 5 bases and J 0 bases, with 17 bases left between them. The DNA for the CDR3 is TGTGCCAGCAGTCCTTTGGAGGGGGCTAGCTCCTACGAGCAGTACTTC. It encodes CASSPLEGASSYEQYF.

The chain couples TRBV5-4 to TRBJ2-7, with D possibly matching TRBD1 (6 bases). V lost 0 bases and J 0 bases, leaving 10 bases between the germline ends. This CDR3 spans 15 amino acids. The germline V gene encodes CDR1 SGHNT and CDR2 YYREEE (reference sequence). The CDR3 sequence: CASSLEGQPSYEQYF. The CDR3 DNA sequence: TGTGCCAGCAGCTTGGAAGGACAGCCCTCCTACGAGCAGTACTTC.

The CDR3 DNA reads as TGTGCCAGCAGTGGCGCAGGGGGGGAGACCCAGTACTTC. Translating gives CASSGAGGETQYF. The chain joins TRBV6-6 to TRBJ2-5; TRBD1 is a possible D gene (7 bases). Germline V lookup: CDR1 MNHNY, CDR2 SVGAGI (reference sequence). CDR3 length equals 13 residues. V gave up 5 bases and J gave up 5 bases, with 12 bases separating them.

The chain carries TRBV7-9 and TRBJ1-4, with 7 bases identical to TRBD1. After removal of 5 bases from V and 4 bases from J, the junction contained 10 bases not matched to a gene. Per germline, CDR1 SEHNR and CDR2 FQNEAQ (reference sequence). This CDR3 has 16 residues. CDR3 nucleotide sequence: TGTGCCAGCAGCCCGGAAAGGGGGCGGATTAATGAAAAACTGTTTTTT. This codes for CASSPERGRINEKLFF.

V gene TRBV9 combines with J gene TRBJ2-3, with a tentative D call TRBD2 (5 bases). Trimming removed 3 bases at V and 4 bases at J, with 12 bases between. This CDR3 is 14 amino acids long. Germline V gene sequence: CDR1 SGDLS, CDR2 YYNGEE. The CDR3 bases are TGTGCCAGCAGCGGGAGCCTAGCACCAGATACGCAGTATTTT. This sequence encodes CASSGSLAPDTQYF.

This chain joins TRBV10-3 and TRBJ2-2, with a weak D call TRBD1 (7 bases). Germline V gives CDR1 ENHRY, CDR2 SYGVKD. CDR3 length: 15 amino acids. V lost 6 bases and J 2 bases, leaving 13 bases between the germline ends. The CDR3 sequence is CAISGGQTNTGELFF. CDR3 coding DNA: TGTGCCATCAGCGGGGGACAGACTAACACCGGGGAGCTGTTTTTT.

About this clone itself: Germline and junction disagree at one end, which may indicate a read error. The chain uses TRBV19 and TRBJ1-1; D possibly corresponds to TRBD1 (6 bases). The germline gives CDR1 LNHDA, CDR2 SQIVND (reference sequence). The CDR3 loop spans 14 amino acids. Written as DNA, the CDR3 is TGTGCCAGTATTATACGGGGGGCGAACACTGAAGCTTTCTTT. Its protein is CASIIRGANTEAFF.

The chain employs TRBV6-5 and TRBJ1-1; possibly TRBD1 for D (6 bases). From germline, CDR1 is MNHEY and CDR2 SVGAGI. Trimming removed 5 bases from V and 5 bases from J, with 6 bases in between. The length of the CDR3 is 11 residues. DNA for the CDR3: TGTGCCAGCAGTACAGGGACTGAAGCTTTCTTT. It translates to CASSTGTEAFF.

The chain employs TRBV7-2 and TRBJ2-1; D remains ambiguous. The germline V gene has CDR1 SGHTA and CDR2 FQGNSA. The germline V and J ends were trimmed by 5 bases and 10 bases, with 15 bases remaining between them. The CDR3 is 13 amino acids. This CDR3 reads CASSLERRGEQFF. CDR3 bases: TGTGCCAGCAGCCTGGAGAGGCGAGGCGAGCAGTTCTTC.

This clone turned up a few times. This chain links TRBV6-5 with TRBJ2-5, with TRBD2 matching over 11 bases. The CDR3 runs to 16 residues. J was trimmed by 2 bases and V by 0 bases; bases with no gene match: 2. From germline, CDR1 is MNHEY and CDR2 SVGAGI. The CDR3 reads CASSYSGTSGQETQYF. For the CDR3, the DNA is TGTGCCAGCAGTTACTCCGGGACTAGCGGTCAAGAGACCCAGTACTTC.

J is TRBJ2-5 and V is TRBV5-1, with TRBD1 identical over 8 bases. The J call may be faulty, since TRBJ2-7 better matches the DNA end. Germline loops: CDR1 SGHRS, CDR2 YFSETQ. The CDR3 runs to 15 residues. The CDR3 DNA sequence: TGCGCCAGCAGCTTGGCCACGGACAGGGCTGGCGAGCAGTACTTC. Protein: CASSLATDRAGEQYF.

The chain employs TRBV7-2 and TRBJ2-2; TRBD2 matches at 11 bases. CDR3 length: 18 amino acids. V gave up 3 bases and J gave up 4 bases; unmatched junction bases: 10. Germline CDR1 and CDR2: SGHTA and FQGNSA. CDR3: CASSFGLAGGSPTGELFF. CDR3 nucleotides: TGTGCCAGCAGCTTCGGACTAGCGGGTGGTTCCCCCACCGGGGAGCTGTTTTTT. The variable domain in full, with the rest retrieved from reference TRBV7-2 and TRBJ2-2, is GAGVSQSPSNKVTEKGKDVELRCDPISGHTALYWYRQSLGQGLEFLIYFQGNSAPDKSGLPSDRFSAERTGGSVSTLTIQRTQQEDSAVYLCASSFGLAGGSPTGELFFGEGSRLTVL.

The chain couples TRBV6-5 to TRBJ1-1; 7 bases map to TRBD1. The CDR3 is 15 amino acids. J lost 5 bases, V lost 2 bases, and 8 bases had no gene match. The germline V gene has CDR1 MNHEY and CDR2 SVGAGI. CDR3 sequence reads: CASSYGRGIGTEAFF. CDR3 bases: TGTGCCAGCAGTTACGGCAGGGGGATAGGAACTGAAGCTTTCTTT.

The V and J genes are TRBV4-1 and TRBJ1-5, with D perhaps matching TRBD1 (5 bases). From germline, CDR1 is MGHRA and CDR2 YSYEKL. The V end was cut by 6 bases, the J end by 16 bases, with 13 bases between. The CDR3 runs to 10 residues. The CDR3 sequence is CASRRTSEHF. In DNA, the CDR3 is TGCGCCAGCAGGCGGACAAGCGAACATTTT.

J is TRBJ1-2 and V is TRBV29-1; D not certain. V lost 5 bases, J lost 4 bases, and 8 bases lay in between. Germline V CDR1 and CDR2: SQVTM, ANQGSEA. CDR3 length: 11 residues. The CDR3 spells CSVLGFYGYTF. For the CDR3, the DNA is TGCAGCGTTCTAGGATTCTATGGCTACACCTTC.

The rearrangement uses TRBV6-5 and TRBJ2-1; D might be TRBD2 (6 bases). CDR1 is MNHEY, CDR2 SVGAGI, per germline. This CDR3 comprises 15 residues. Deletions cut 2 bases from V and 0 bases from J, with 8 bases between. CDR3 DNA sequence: TGTGCCAGCAGTTACCACGGGAGCTCCTACAATGAGCAGTTCTTC. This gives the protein CASSYHGSSYNEQFF.

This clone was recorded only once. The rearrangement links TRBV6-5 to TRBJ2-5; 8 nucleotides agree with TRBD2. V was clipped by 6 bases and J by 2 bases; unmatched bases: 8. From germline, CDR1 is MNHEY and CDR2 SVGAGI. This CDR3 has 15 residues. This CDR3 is CASRTSGGLQETQYF. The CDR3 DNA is TGTGCCAGCAGAACAAGCGGGGGACTACAAGAGACCCAGTACTTC.

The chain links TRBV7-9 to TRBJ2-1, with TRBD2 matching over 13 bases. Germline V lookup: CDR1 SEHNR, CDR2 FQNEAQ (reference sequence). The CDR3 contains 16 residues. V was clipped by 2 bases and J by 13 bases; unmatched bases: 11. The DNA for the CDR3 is TGTGCCAGCAGCTTAAGTTTACGACTAGCGGGGGGCCGACAGTTCTTC. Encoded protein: CASSLSLRLAGGRQFF.

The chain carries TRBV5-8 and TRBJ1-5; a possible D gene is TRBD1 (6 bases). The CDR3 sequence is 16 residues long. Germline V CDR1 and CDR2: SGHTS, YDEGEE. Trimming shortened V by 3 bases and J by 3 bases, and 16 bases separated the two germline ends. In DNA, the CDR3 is TGTGCCAGCAGCTCCCCAGGGAGGGGGATCAATCAGCCCCAGCATTTT. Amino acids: CASSSPGRGINQPQHF. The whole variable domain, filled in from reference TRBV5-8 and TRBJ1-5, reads EAGVTQSPTHLIKTRGQQATLRCSPISGHTSVYWYQQALGLGLQFLLWYDEGEERNRGNFPPRFSGRQFPNYSSELNVNALELEDSALYLCASSSPGRGINQPQHFGDGTRLSIL.

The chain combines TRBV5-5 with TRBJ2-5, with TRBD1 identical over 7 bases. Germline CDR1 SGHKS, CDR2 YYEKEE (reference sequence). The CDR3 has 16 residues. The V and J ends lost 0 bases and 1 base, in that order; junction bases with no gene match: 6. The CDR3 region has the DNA TGTGCCAGCAGCTTGGGAACTAGGACAGGCCAAGAGACCCAGTACTTC. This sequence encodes CASSLGTRTGQETQYF.

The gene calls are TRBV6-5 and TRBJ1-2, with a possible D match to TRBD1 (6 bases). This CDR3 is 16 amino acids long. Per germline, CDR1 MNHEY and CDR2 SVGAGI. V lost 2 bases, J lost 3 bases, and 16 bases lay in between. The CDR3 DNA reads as TGTGCCAGCAGTTACGACGGAGGGGGGGCCTACTATGGCTACACCTTC. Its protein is CASSYDGGGAYYGYTF.

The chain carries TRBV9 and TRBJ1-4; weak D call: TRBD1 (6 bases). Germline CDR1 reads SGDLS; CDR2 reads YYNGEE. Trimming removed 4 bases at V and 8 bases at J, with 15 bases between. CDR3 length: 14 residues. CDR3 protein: CASSPTGGGEKLFF. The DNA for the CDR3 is TGTGCCAGCAGCCCGACAGGTGGTGGGGAAAAACTGTTTTTT.

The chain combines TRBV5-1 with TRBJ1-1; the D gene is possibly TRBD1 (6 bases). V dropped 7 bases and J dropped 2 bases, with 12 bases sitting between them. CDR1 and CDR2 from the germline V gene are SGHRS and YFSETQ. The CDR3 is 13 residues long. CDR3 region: CASSEQGNTEAFF. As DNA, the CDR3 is TGCGCCAGCTCCGAACAGGGCAACACTGAAGCTTTCTTT.

The DNA of the CDR3 is TGTGCCAGCAAAACGGGTGGGAGCAATCAGCCCCAGCATTTT. Protein: CASKTGGSNQPQHF. V and J are TRBV6-5 and TRBJ1-5; D is uncertain. Germline values: CDR1 MNHEY, CDR2 SVGAGI. The ends were cut back, 7 bases at V and 1 base at J, with 11 bases in the middle. This CDR3 region has 14 residues.

CDR3 coding DNA: TGCGCCAGCAGCCAAGATCAACAGGGCTATGGCTACACCTTC. Its translation is CASSQDQQGYGYTF. This rearrangement joins TRBV4-1 to TRBJ1-2; D might be TRBD1 (6 bases). CDR1 MGHRA and CDR2 YSYEKL come from the germline V gene. The CDR3 sequence is 14 residues long. Trimming pared 0 bases from V and 4 bases from J, leaving 9 bases between.

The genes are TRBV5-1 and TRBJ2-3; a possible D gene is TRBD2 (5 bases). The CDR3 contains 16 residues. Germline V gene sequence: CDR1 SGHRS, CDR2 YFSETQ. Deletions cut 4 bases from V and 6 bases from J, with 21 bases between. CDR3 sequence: CASSPDRGGVSDTQYF. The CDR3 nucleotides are TGCGCCAGCAGCCCCGACCGGGGTGGGGTGAGCGATACGCAGTATTTT. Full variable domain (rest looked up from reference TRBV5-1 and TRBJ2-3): KAGVTQTPRYLIKTRGQQVTLSCSPISGHRSVSWYQQTPGQGLQFLFEYFSETQRNKGNFPGRFSGRQFSNSRSEMNVSTLELGDSALYLCASSPDRGGVSDTQYFGPGTRLTVL.

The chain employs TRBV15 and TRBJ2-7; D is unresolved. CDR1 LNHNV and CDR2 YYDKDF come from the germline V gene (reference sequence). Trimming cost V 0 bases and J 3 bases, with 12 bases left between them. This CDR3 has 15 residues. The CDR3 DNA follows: TGTGCCACCAGCAGAGACCGGTGGGCCAGCTACGAGCAGTACTTC. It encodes CATSRDRWASYEQYF. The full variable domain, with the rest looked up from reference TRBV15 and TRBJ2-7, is DAMVIQNPRYQVTQFGKPVTLSCSQTLNHNVMYWYQQKSSQAPKLLFHYYDKDFNNEADTPDNFQSRRPNTSFCFLDIRSPGLGDTAMYLCATSRDRWASYEQYFGPGTRLTVT.

The CDR3 nucleotides read TGTGCCAGCAGCGTAGCTGGGGCGGGGTACAATGAGCAGTTCTTC. Translated: CASSVAGAGYNEQFF. The chain employs TRBV9 and TRBJ2-1; D perhaps matches TRBD2 (6 bases). The CDR3 consists of 15 residues. V lost 0 bases, J lost 4 bases, and 11 bases lay in between. Germline lookup yields CDR1 SGDLS and CDR2 YYNGEE. Supplemented by reference TRBV9 and TRBJ2-1, the full variable domain reads DSGVTQTPKHLITATGQRVTLRCSPRSGDLSVYWYQQSLDQGLQFLIQYYNGEERAKGNILERFSAQQFPDLHSELNLSSLELGDSALYFCASSVAGAGYNEQFFGPGTRLTVL.